This TCR beta chain was captured by sequencing in a study of T cells in Graves' hyperthyroidism and ophthalmopathy (dated by TCRdb to the late 2010s). For context, the study as a whole: Peripheral blood was sampled at the time of initial diagnosis, prior to any treatment. A discovery cohort of about a hundred patients, approximately 44 with Graves' ophthalmopathy and fewer than 65 with stable Graves' hyperthyroidism, was used to find distinguishing TCR V-J signatures. Prospective prediction of ophthalmopathy was tested in an independent validation cohort of 18 to 20 hyperthyroidism patients and 17 patients who later progressed to ophthalmopathy. For training and testing, the 100 patients in the discovery cohort were randomly divided in a 7:3 ratio. In several Graves' hyperthyroidism patients, the study also compared T-cell repertoires from thyroid tissue with T-cell repertoires from blood. After blood sampling, hyperthyroidism patients were treated with methimazole at a starting dose of 30 mg daily, and ophthalmopathy patients were treated with high-dose intravenous methylprednisolone. The paper reports TCR Vbeta CDR3 sequencing of more than 120 peripheral blood samples: approximately 41 ophthalmopathy, some 80 hyperthyroidism and approximately 17 progressor patients. General study outcomes and caveats: In validation, the model predicted progression to ophthalmopathy with about 71% sensitivity and around 72% specificity, a median of about six months before onset. Sample size was not statistically predetermined, and blinding of investigators to group allocation was not performed. A model built on a 13 V-J signature distinguished ophthalmopathy from stable hyperthyroidism, reaching roughly 88% sensitivity and under 84% specificity in cross-validation and 80%/75% in testing. Blood samples also contained most of the expanded thyroid clonotypes (frequency above 0.001), which suggests that blood repertoires may reflect thyroid immune responses.

The sample holds a few counts of this clonotype. Its antigen has not been determined. The sample holds no much larger clone one base away, and base qualities are not on file. Hyperthyroidism patients were newly diagnosed, had a disease duration of under 2 months, and were aged 18 to 65 years. The study excluded patients with uncontrolled infections, other autoimmune diseases, pregnancy or lactation. Clinical symptoms, serum thyroxine and TRAb, thyroid ultrasound, and orbital computed tomography formed the basis for the diagnoses. For progressor patients, blood was drawn at the first diagnosis of hyperthyroidism, before any ophthalmopathy symptoms had appeared. PBMCs were isolated from more than 8 ml of fresh peripheral blood by Ficoll-Paque density gradient centrifugation. Progressor patients were initially diagnosed with Graves' hyperthyroidism and developed ophthalmopathy during follow-up. Total RNA was extracted with Trizol reagent, and quality was checked on an Agilent 2100 Bioanalyzer.

Amplification of TCR beta CDR3 regions was carried out from RNA transcripts. The TCR CDR3 was subjected to a first round of RT-PCR using the HTBI primer set and the Qiagen OneStep RT-PCR kit. Libraries were constructed in a second round of multiplex PCR, after which size selection and purification were carried out. The libraries were sequenced on an Illumina HiSeq2000 using paired-end 100 bp reads. The authors' analysis ran thus. SOAPnuke was used to process the raw data, throwing out any read that contained adapters or uncalled bases, had a mean Phred below 15, or lacked an exact constant-primer or identifier match. High-quality paired reads were merged using COPE v1.2.5, and each unique nucleotide sequence was defined as a clonotype. MiTCR v1.1 was used to align the clonotypes against IMGT TRBV, TRBD and TRBJ reference segments. The analysis was restricted to V-J combinations with a frequency above 0.0001, which together covered over 99% of the repertoires. A TCS score was defined as the ratio between F50 (clonal expansion) and ExV (chaos), using BLOSUM62-based TCRdist between CDR3 peptides within each V-J. Welch's t-statistics and random forest reduced around 520 V-J features to some 14, which were used in a naive Bayes classifier (R e1071). The public sequencing data were trimmed at Q25 with fastp and processed into clonotypes with MiXCR by TCRdb, which kept only in-frame beta chains. CDR3 protein sequences are deduplicated, and each keeps its most common genes and DNA. TCRdb assigned the V and J calls; the authors' analysis was not used. The sample yields 650,000 to 850,000 distinct CDR3 sequences; around 20% were counted once. The leading ten clones occupy approximately 15% of the sample.

The germline V gene encodes CDR1 DFQATT and CDR2 SNEGSKA (reference sequence). V is shortened by 0 bases, J by 2 bases, and the region joining them spans 9 bases. The CDR3 measures 14 amino acids from cysteine to phenylalanine. Only the CDR3 portion is preserved as DNA: 42 bases, with reading frame beginning at the first base. In this chain, TRBV20-1 is recombined with TRBJ2-3; no D gene can be assigned with confidence. The TCR comes from a woman in her fifties or sixties with Graves' hyperthyroidism that later progressed to Graves' ophthalmopathy. The source material was blood. The base sequence is TGCAGTGCTAGAGATTCGACAACCACAGATACGCAGTATTTT. Its coded protein is CSARDSTTTDTQYF.